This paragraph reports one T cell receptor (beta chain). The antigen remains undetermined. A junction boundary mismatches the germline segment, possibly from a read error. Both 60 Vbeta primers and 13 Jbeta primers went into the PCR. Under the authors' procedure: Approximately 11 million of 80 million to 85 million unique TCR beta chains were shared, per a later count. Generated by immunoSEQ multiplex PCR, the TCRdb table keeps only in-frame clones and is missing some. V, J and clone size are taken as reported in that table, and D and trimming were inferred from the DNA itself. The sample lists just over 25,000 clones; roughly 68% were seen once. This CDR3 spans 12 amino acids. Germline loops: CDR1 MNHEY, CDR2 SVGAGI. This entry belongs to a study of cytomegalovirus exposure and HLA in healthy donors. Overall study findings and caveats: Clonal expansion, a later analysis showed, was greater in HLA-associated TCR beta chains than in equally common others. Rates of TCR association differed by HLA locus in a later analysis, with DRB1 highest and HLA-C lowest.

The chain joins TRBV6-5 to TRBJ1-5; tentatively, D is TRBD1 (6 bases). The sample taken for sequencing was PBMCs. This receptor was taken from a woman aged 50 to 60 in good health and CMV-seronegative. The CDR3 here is CASRGQGSAWNF. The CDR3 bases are TGTGCCAGCAGGGGGCAGGGGTCAGCTTGGAATTTT.